This T cell receptor (beta chain) was captured by sequencing in a study of blood T cell repertoires in COVID-19. Sequencing used immunoSEQ multiplex PCR; TCRdb keeps in-frame clones, though not all of them. The table has some 170,000 clones, roughly 89% seen once; the top ten hold 3% to 4.5%. The V end lost 0 bases, the J end lost 1 base, and 5 bases lay between the germline ends. The CDR3 totals 14 residues. The germline V gene encodes CDR1 SGHRS and CDR2 YFSETQ. The TCR was taken from a woman aged 55-69 years who had recovered from COVID-19. The chain links TRBV5-1 to TRBJ1-5; D is ambiguous. Input material: peripheral blood. The CDR3 is CASSLGQSNQPQHF. The DNA of the CDR3 is TGCGCCAGCAGCTTGGGGCAAAGCAATCAGCCCCAGCATTTT.